Listed below are T cell receptor beta chains from one sample, sequenced in a study of cytomegalovirus exposure and HLA in healthy donors. Sequenced by immunoSEQ multiplex PCR; TCRdb stores in-frame clones only, minus some. The sample holds roughly 200,000 clones, almost 85% seen once. The sequenced material came from PBMCs. All receptors derive from a woman aged 45-65 years in good health and CMV-seronegative. Each CDR3 is given with its conserved first and last residue. D genes are given only for firm matches. Clone size, where shown, is once, few, many, or a class for clones that have expanded.

CDR3 DNA | CDR3 protein | J gene | clone size | D gene | V gene
TGTGCCAGCAGCTTAGTGGTGGGGGCGAATACGCAGTATTTT | CASSLVVGANTQYF | TRBJ2-3 | . | . | TRBV7-2
TGTGCCAGCAGCTTGACTAGCTCCGAGCAGTACTTC | CASSLTSSEQYF | TRBJ2-7 | . | TRBD2 | TRBV7-6
TGTGCCAGCAGTGAAACAGGGGGGGGAAAGGTCTTTGGAAACACCATATATTTT | CASSETGGGKVFGNTIYF | TRBJ1-3 | . | TRBD1 | TRBV25-1
TGTGCCAGCAGCTTACAGAGGGGGCTGGGGTCCGAGCAGTACTTC | CASSLQRGLGSEQYF | TRBJ2-7 | . | TRBD1 | TRBV7-9
TGCGCCAGCAGTCCTGGTGGGCCGATCGCCTACGAGCAGTACTTC | CASSPGGPIAYEQYF | TRBJ2-7 | once | . | TRBV5-1
TGTGCCAGCAGTGCCCCTGGCACAGATACGCAGTATTTT | CASSAPGTDTQYF | TRBJ2-3 | . | . | TRBV6-1
TGCGCCAGCAGCCAAGATCGGGCAGGGGATCAGCCCCAGCATTTT | CASSQDRAGDQPQHF | TRBJ1-5 | . | . | TRBV4-1
TGTGCCAGTAGTATCATAGGGAGTTCCTACGAGCAGTACTTC | CASSIIGSSYEQYF | TRBJ2-7 | . | . | TRBV19
TGTGCCAGCAGTTTAATAAATCAGCCCCAGCATTTT | CASSLINQPQHF | TRBJ1-5 | few | . | TRBV28
TGTGCCAGTTCGACGCCCAGATCGGGAGGGCCAGGGAGGAACACCGGGGAGCTGTTTTTT | CASSTPRSGGPGRNTGELFF | TRBJ2-2 | . | TRBD2 | TRBV2
TGTGCCAGCAGCGACCAGGGCAACTATGGCTACACCTTC | CASSDQGNYGYTF | TRBJ1-2 | . | . | TRBV5-5
TGTGCCAGCAGCTTACGACTAGTAGACGAGACCCAGTACTTC | CASSLRLVDETQYF | TRBJ2-5 | . | . | TRBV9
TGTGCCAGCAGTGAGTCGGGTTCGGGTAGCAATCAGCCCCAGCATTTT | CASSESGSGSNQPQHF | TRBJ1-5 | . | . | TRBV25-1
TGTGCCAGCTCACCACCTAGCGTCCCTGATACGCAGTATTTT | CASSPPSVPDTQYF | TRBJ2-3 | . | . | TRBV18
TGCGCCAGCAGCCAAGTACCGGGGGGTGGCTACACCTTC | CASSQVPGGGYTF | TRBJ1-2 | . | . | TRBV4-1
TGTGCCAGCTCACCGGACAGGGACACTGAAGCTTTCTTT | CASSPDRDTEAFF | TRBJ1-1 | . | TRBD1 | TRBV18
TGCGCCAGCATGGGGCGGGGCTACAATGAGCAGTTCTTC | CASMGRGYNEQFF | TRBJ2-1 | . | . | TRBV5-1
TGTGCCAGCAGTTTAGGGGGGACTTTCAATCAGCCCCAGCATTTT | CASSLGGTFNQPQHF | TRBJ1-5 | . | . | TRBV27
TGTGCCAGCAGTGAATTGTCCCAGGCGCAAGAGACCCAGTACTTC | CASSELSQAQETQYF | TRBJ2-5 | . | . | TRBV25-1
TGTGCCAGCAGTTCATGGGACAGATTCACAGATACGCAGTATTTT | CASSSWDRFTDTQYF | TRBJ2-3 | . | TRBD1 | TRBV27
TGTGCCAGCAGTTTAGGAAGGGGCAATTCACCCCTCCACTTT | CASSLGRGNSPLHF | TRBJ1-6 | . | . | TRBV28
TGTGCCAGCAGTTTAGGGGCCTTGAACACTGAAGCTTTCTTT | CASSLGALNTEAFF | TRBJ1-1 | few | . | TRBV27
TGTGCCAGTAGCACTTTGGGCAGGGACACCGGGGAGCTGTTTTTT | CASSTLGRDTGELFF | TRBJ2-2 | few | . | TRBV19
TGTGCCAGCTATACCAGAATGAACACTGAAGCTTTCTTT | CASYTRMNTEAFF | TRBJ1-1 | . | . | TRBV28
TGCGCCAGCAGCTTGGACGGGGGAATAAGCTATGGCTACACCTTC | CASSLDGGISYGYTF | TRBJ1-2 | . | . | TRBV5-1
TGTGCCAGCACCAAAATCTTCGAGTCGGGTACGCAGTATTTT | CASTKIFESGTQYF | TRBJ2-3 | few | . | TRBV7-2
TGTGCCAGCAGACGGGGAGCTAGCGGGGCTTTGGAGACCCAGTACTTC | CASRRGASGALETQYF | TRBJ2-5 | . | TRBD2 | TRBV27
TGTGCCAGCAGTTGGGGTCAAGGGCAGGGTCAGGAGACCCAGTACTTC | CASSWGQGQGQETQYF | TRBJ2-5 | . | . | TRBV28
TGTGCCAGCTCACCGCGGACAGGGGAGGGGGCGACTAATGAAAAACTGTTTTTT | CASSPRTGEGATNEKLFF | TRBJ1-4 | . | TRBD1 | TRBV18
TGTGCCAGCAGCTTAGCGGGAGGGCTAAATGAGCAGTTCTTC | CASSLAGGLNEQFF | TRBJ2-1 | . | TRBD2 | TRBV25-1
TGTGCCAGTAGTAGGATGGTGTGGGACAGTATGACCGGGGAGCTGTTTTTT | CASSRMVWDSMTGELFF | TRBJ2-2 | once | TRBD1 | TRBV19
TGTGCCAGCAGTTACGGCAGTACCCTCTACGAGCAGTACTTC | CASSYGSTLYEQYF | TRBJ2-7 | once | . | TRBV6-5
TGCGCCAGCAGCTTGATCGGACAGGGCCACAATGAGCAGTTCTTC | CASSLIGQGHNEQFF | TRBJ2-1 | . | TRBD1 | TRBV5-1
TGCGCCAGCAGCCAGCCCGACAGGGGGCAAGAGACCCAGTACTTC | CASSQPDRGQETQYF | TRBJ2-5 | . | TRBD1 | TRBV4-1